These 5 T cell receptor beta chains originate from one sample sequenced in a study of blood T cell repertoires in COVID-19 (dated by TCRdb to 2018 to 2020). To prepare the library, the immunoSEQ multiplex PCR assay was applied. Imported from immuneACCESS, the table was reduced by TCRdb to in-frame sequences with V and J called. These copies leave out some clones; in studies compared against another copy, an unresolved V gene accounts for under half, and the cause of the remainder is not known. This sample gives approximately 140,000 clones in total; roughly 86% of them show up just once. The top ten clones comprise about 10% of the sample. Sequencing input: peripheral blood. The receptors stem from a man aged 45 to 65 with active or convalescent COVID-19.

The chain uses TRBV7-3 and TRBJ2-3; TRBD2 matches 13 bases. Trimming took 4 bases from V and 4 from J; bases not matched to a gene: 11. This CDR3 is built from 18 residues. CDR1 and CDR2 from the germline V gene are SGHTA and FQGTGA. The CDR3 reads CASSSLLGLAGIADTQYF. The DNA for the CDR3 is TGTGCCAGCAGCTCCCTTTTGGGACTAGCGGGAATCGCAGATACGCAGTATTTT.

Written as DNA, the CDR3 is TGTGCCAGCAGTTTAGTTCCGGGAGACTCCTACGAGCAGTACTTC. Residues: CASSLVPGDSYEQYF. This chain connects TRBV28 to TRBJ2-7; possibly TRBD2 for D (6 bases). Germline CDR1 MDHEN, CDR2 SYDVKM. V was trimmed by 2 bases and J by 0 bases, leaving 11 bases between them. The CDR3 length is 15 residues.

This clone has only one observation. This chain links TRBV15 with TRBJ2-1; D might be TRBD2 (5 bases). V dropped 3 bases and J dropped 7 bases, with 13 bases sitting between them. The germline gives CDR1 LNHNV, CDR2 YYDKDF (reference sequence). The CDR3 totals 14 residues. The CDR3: CATSRPGRGNEQFF. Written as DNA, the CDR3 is TGTGCCACCAGCAGGCCTGGACGGGGTAATGAGCAGTTCTTC.

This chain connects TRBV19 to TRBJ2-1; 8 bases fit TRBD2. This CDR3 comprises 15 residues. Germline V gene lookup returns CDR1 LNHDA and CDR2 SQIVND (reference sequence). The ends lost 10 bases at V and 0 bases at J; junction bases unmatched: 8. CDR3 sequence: CAIRPAGGSYNEQFF. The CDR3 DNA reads TGTGCCATCCGGCCTGCGGGAGGCTCCTACAATGAGCAGTTCTTC.

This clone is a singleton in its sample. CDR3 bases: TGTGCCAGCAGCACCAGCCGCGGGAACAATGAGCAGTTCTTC. Translating it yields CASSTSRGNNEQFF. This chain joins TRBV6-5 and TRBJ2-1; D might be TRBD2 (6 bases). Germline V gives CDR1 MNHEY, CDR2 SVGAGI. The length of the CDR3 is 14 residues. Deletions cut 6 bases from V and 5 bases from J, with 14 bases between.